This TCR beta chain is from a study of shared clonotypes between healthy human individuals. Study-level results: Richness estimates generally favored naive over memory subsets. Among donors, sharing of clonotypes was expected to be affected by sequencing depth.

Recent vaccinations or acute infections were absent in the healthy HIV-negative adult donors. Assay execution proceeded at the deep level. This table comes from immunoSEQ multiplex PCR, and its TCRdb copy is limited to in-frame clones, with some not included. The table lists approximately 2.5 million clones, roughly 93% of them singletons. Germline lookup yields CDR1 MDHEN and CDR2 SYDVKM. Trimming took 11 bases from V and 9 from J; bases not matched to a gene: 11. The CDR3 consists of 13 residues. Comments on this clone: Its antigen is not known.

This chain connects TRBV28 to TRBJ2-1; 9 bases line up with TRBD2. The sample was naive CD4+ T cells from PBMCs. The sample's subset: CD45RA+ positively selected. This clonotype originated in a man between 18 and 35 years old in good health. Some clones in this sample may be carry-over from other donors' samples. The CDR3 here is CALGVSGRGEQFF. CDR3 bases: TGTGCCCTGGGGGTTAGCGGGAGAGGTGAGCAGTTCTTC. The full variable domain, completed using reference TRBV28 and TRBJ2-1, is DVKVTQSSRYLVKRTGEKVFLECVQDMDHENMFWYRQDPGLGLRLIYFSYDVKMKEKGDIPEGYSVSREKKERFSLILESASTNQTSMYLCALGVSGRGEQFFGPGTRLTVL.